The 26 T cell receptor beta chains below come from one sample, sequenced in a study of long-term antiretroviral therapy in people with HIV. At survey level, the immunoSEQ assay was run in its v3.0 version. The method was immunoSEQ multiplex PCR; TCRdb's version includes in-frame clones alone and lacks a portion of them. The sample has about 33,000 clones; more than 95% are singletons. The sequenced sample was unsorted PBMCs, obtained 6.9 years after starting antiretroviral therapy. The receptor set was obtained from a man aged 25 to 45 with HIV.

The chain combines TRBV11-2 with TRBJ1-3; no firm D call. V gave up 1 base and J gave up 9 bases, with 10 bases separating them. This CDR3 region has 13 residues. Germline V CDR1 and CDR2: SGHAT, FQNNGV. The CDR3 nucleotides read TGTGCCAGCAGCTTAGCCAGGATGGTCACCATATATTTT. This gives the protein CASSLARMVTIYF.

The chain is built from TRBV5-3 and TRBJ1-6, with D hard to call. Being an ORF, TRBV5-3 has a function that is uncertain. Trimming cost V 4 bases and J 10 bases, with 12 bases left between them. This CDR3 is 13 amino acids long. The CDR3 DNA sequence: TGTGCCAGAAGCCCCCGGGTACGGTCACCCCTCCACTTT. Protein sequence: CARSPRVRSPLHF.

CDR3 loop: CASSQERGPYEQYF. The CDR3, as DNA: TGCGCCAGCAGCCAAGAACGGGGGCCCTACGAGCAGTACTTC. V usage is TRBV4-1 and J usage is TRBJ2-7; D may correspond to TRBD1 or TRBD2 (6 bases each). V lost 0 bases and J 2 bases, leaving 8 bases between the germline ends. Looked up from germline, CDR1 is MGHRA and CDR2 is YSYEKL. This CDR3 has 14 residues.

V gene TRBV9 combines with J gene TRBJ2-7, with TRBD1 matching 7 bases. This CDR3 is built from 13 residues. The ends lost 3 bases at V and 5 bases at J; junction bases unmatched: 5. The germline V gene has CDR1 SGDLS and CDR2 YYNGEE. The CDR3 DNA is TGTGCCAGCAGCGGGGACAGCTTAGACGAGCAGTACTTC. It specifies CASSGDSLDEQYF.

This rearrangement joins TRBV11-2 to TRBJ1-1; tentatively, D is TRBD1 (5 bases). This CDR3 contains 13 residues. Per the germline V gene, CDR1 is SGHAT and CDR2 is FQNNGV. V lost 1 base and J 4 bases, leaving 7 bases between the germline ends. The CDR3 region is CASSLAGFTEAFF. The CDR3 bases are TGTGCCAGCAGCTTAGCAGGGTTCACTGAAGCTTTCTTT.

The chain employs TRBV30 and TRBJ2-3; D tentatively reads TRBD1 or TRBD2 (5 bases each). The CDR3 runs to 13 residues. Germline values: CDR1 GTSNPN, CDR2 SVGIG (reference sequence). The V end was cut by 1 base, the J end by 5 bases, with 10 bases between. Here the CDR3 DNA reads TGTGCCTGGAGTGCCGGGACGAAAGATACGCAGTATTTT. As protein: CAWSAGTKDTQYF.

The genes are TRBV6-5 and TRBJ2-3, with no clear D. Trimming took off 7 bases at V and 1 base at J, with 15 bases between the two ends. CDR3 length: 15 amino acids. CDR1 and CDR2 (germline): MNHEY, SVGAGI. This chain's CDR3 is CASTLLRPRTDTQYF. The CDR3 nucleotides are TGTGCCAGCACCCTTTTGCGTCCTCGCACAGATACGCAGTATTTT.

The chain couples TRBV27 to TRBJ2-3, with 8 bases fitting TRBD1. The germline V gene encodes CDR1 MNHEY and CDR2 SMNVEV (reference sequence). The CDR3 is 17 residues long. The V gene end was trimmed by 7 bases and the J gene end by 3 bases; junction bases not matched to a gene: 15. CDR3 coding DNA: TGTGCCAGCACACCCCTAAGGACAGGGACTTATACAGATACGCAGTATTTT. Its protein product is CASTPLRTGTYTDTQYF.

The chain is built from TRBV10-2 and TRBJ2-7, with 8 bases fitting TRBD1. J lost 0 bases, V lost 6 bases, and 10 bases had no gene match. Germline V gives CDR1 WSHSY, CDR2 SAAADI. CDR3 size: 16 residues. The DNA for the CDR3 is TGCGCCAGCAGGGACAGGGTCCGCCAAAGCTCCTACGAGCAGTACTTC. Translating gives CASRDRVRQSSYEQYF.

The gene calls are TRBV29-1 and TRBJ1-3; D is unclear. Trimming stripped 4 bases from V and 9 bases from J, with 10 bases between. Germline loops: CDR1 SQVTM, CDR2 ANQGSEA. The CDR3 runs to 11 residues. The CDR3 loop reads CSVGSGATIYF. The CDR3 DNA follows: TGCAGCGTTGGGTCGGGTGCCACCATATATTTT. Complete variable domain (other parts from reference TRBV29-1 and TRBJ1-3): SAVISQKPSRDICQRGTSLTIQCQVDSQVTMMFWYRQQPGQSLTLIATANQGSEATYESGFVIDKFPISRPNLTFSTLTVSNMSPEDSSIYLCSVGSGATIYFGEGSWLTVV.

In the case of this clone: One end of the junction does not line up with germline, which may come from a read error. The V gene is TRBV7-7, the J gene TRBJ2-2; D is unclear. Germline loops: CDR1 SSHAT, CDR2 FNYEAQ (reference sequence). The CDR3 totals 15 residues. The CDR3 loop is CASSLELGSTGELFF. The CDR3 DNA reads as TGTGCTAGCAGCTTAGAGTTGGGGTCCACCGGGGAGCTGTTTTTT.

The CDR3 nucleotides are TGTGCCAGCAGTCCGTTAGCGATAACTAGCACAGATACGCAGTATTTT. Protein sequence: CASSPLAITSTDTQYF. The chain employs TRBV6-4 and TRBJ2-3, with D possibly being TRBD2 (5 bases). The length of the CDR3 is 16 residues. Between the trimmed V and J ends, which lost 5 bases and 0 bases, there was a span of 15 bases. CDR1 is MRHNA and CDR2 is SNTAGT in the germline V gene.

The chain employs TRBV9 and TRBJ2-5, with D possibly TRBD1 on 5 matching bases. Looked up from germline, CDR1 is SGDLS and CDR2 is YYNGEE. Trimming removed 0 bases at V and 3 bases at J, with 15 bases between. CDR3 length: 16 residues. The CDR3 spells CASSVDGSRAEETQYF. Here the CDR3 DNA reads TGTGCCAGCAGCGTAGATGGGTCCAGGGCGGAAGAGACCCAGTACTTC.

This chain connects TRBV7-9 to TRBJ1-2; TRBD1 is a possible D gene (5 bases). In germline, CDR1 is SEHNR, CDR2 FQNEAQ (reference sequence). V was cut by 1 base and J by 0 bases, with 6 bases left in between. The length of the CDR3 is 14 residues. As DNA, the CDR3 is TGTGCCAGCAGCTTAGGGACAACTAACTATGGCTACACCTTC. Its protein is CASSLGTTNYGYTF.

The chain combines TRBV7-2 with TRBJ1-5, with 9 nucleotides matching TRBD1. The germline V gene has CDR1 SGHTA and CDR2 FQGNSA. This CDR3 is built from 16 residues. V was pared by 3 bases and J by 4 bases, with 7 bases of the junction left unmatched. The CDR3 loop reads CASSLGQGRLNQPQHF. The CDR3 DNA reads as TGTGCCAGCAGCTTGGGACAGGGACGTCTAAATCAGCCCCAGCATTTT.

As DNA, the CDR3 is TGTGCCAGCAGCTTAGCCGGGGGCATGGATCAGCCCCAGCATTTT. The encoded protein is CASSLAGGMDQPQHF. J is TRBJ1-5 and V is TRBV7-9; weak D call: TRBD1 (6 bases). V lost 0 bases to trimming and J lost 5 bases, with 11 bases between them. This CDR3 has 15 amino acids. Germline CDR1 SEHNR, CDR2 FQNEAQ (reference sequence).

V gene TRBV19 combines with J gene TRBJ1-5; no firm D call. V gave up 4 bases and J gave up 3 bases, with 10 bases separating them. This CDR3 has 14 residues. Germline CDR1 and CDR2: LNHDA and SQIVND (reference sequence). The CDR3 DNA is TGTGCCAGTAGTACCGGAGGGAACAATCAGCCCCAGCATTTT. Translated: CASSTGGNNQPQHF.

V is TRBV9 and J is TRBJ1-2; unclear D gene. Germline V gene data show CDR1 as SGDLS and CDR2 as YYNGEE. Trimming cost V 2 bases and J 6 bases, with 14 bases left between them. This CDR3 has 14 residues. This CDR3 reads CASSVGLSEDGYTF. In DNA, the CDR3 is TGTGCCAGCAGCGTTGGTTTGTCAGAGGATGGCTACACCTTC.

This rearrangement joins TRBV2 to TRBJ2-4; 7 nucleotides align to TRBD2. CDR3 size: 14 residues. Looked up from germline, CDR1 is SNHLY and CDR2 is FYNNEI. J lost 7 bases, V lost 7 bases, and 10 bases had no gene match. In DNA, the CDR3 is TGTGCCAGCAAGTATCCCGGGGGGTCGAACATTCAGTACTTC. Protein product: CASKYPGGSNIQYF.

V usage is TRBV11-2 and J usage is TRBJ2-7; D gene ambiguous. The CDR3 is 12 residues long. With 5 bases removed from V and 6 bases from J, the gap between germline ends came to 11 bases. CDR1 SGHAT and CDR2 FQNNGV come from the germline V gene. The CDR3 region has the DNA TGTGCCAGCAGCCTTCTCCTAGGCGAGCAGTACTTC. Translating gives CASSLLLGEQYF.

J is TRBJ1-5 and V is TRBV29-1; 8 nucleotides match TRBD1. CDR3 length: 14 residues. Germline V gene sequence: CDR1 SQVTM, CDR2 ANQGSEA. Trimming removed 3 bases from V and 6 bases from J; junction bases left unmatched: 7. The CDR3 spells CSVEGTGVGQPQHF. In nucleotides, the CDR3 is TGCAGCGTTGAGGGGACAGGTGTTGGTCAGCCCCAGCATTTT.

This chain links TRBV9 with TRBJ1-4; TRBD1 is a possible D gene (5 bases). From germline, CDR1 is SGDLS and CDR2 YYNGEE. The V end lost 4 bases, the J end lost 4 bases, and 14 bases lay between the germline ends. This CDR3 spans 15 amino acids. Written as DNA, the CDR3 is TGTGCCAGCAGCTCCGGGGGGACTCATAATGAAAAACTGTTTTTT. Encoded protein: CASSSGGTHNEKLFF.

The chain links TRBV6-5 to TRBJ1-3; D gene unclear. This CDR3 is 11 amino acids long. Trimming cost V 6 bases and J 4 bases, with 4 bases left between them. Germline assignment: CDR1 MNHEY and CDR2 SVGAGI. The CDR3 coding sequence is TGTGCCAGCAGCCAGGGAAACACCATATATTTT. Its protein product is CASSQGNTIYF.

This clone showed up just a few times. This CDR3 reads CAWSIGTSQPQHF. As DNA, the CDR3 is TGTGCCTGGAGTATAGGGACGAGTCAGCCCCAGCATTTT. The chain carries TRBV30 and TRBJ1-5; possible D gene TRBD1, 5 bases. Per germline, CDR1 GTSNPN and CDR2 SVGIG (reference sequence). The V gene lost 2 bases and the J gene lost 6 bases, with 11 bases spanning the gap. This CDR3 comprises 13 residues.

This rearrangement joins TRBV11-2 to TRBJ2-1; no clear D. Trimming stripped 3 bases from V and 2 bases from J, with 8 bases between. This CDR3 comprises 14 residues. Germline-derived CDR1 and CDR2 are SGHAT and FQNNGV. This CDR3 reads CASSLIRAYNEQFF. The CDR3 bases are TGTGCCAGCAGCTTGATCCGGGCCTACAATGAGCAGTTCTTC.

The chain joins TRBV10-3 to TRBJ1-3, with TRBD1 matching 9 bases. This CDR3 has 13 residues. With 8 bases clipped from V and 4 bases from J, the junction kept 3 bases outside the gene matches. CDR1 and CDR2 (germline): ENHRY, SYGVKD. The CDR3 DNA is TGTGCCATCTCCGGGACAGGGGGAAACACCATATATTTT. It yields the protein CAISGTGGNTIYF.